Included here is one T cell receptor (beta chain) sequence, with context. Its target is not known. One end of the junction does not line up with germline, which may come from a read error. This was the immunoSEQ version 4 assay in survey mode. This table comes from immunoSEQ multiplex PCR, and its TCRdb copy is limited to in-frame clones, with some not included. The data contain roughly 35,000 clones, 87% of them singletons. This sample was included in a study of persistence of HIV-infected CD4 T cells. Study-wide points: Degenerate expanded CDR3beta sequences were enriched among CMV- and Gag-responding cells. Within sorted populations, more oligoclonal TCRs accompanied more oligoclonal proviruses.

CDR3 size: 11 residues. Germline CDR1 reads SGHVS; CDR2 reads FQNEAQ. Cells were stimulated nonspecifically with anti-CD3/anti-CD28 magnetic beads. Sorting selected CD4+ T cells upregulating both CD40 ligand and CD69. The sequenced sample was CD4+ T cells sorted from PBMCs after 18-hour stimulation, obtained from a patient who received antiretroviral therapy. This sequence was found in an adult man with HIV who was CMV-seropositive. The J gene is TRBJ1-1, the V gene TRBV7-8; D is unclear. The CDR3 bases are TGTGCCAGCAGCCCTAACAGTGAAGCTTTCTTT. Its translation is CASSPNSEAFF.